This T cell receptor beta chain was profiled in a study of human T cells and chemical hapten exposure. Total RNA extraction was carried out from unfractionated whole blood. Trimming shortened V by 5 bases and J by 6 bases, and 13 bases separated the two germline ends. The CDR3 extends over 13 amino acids. The study's library attached unique molecular identifiers to single cDNA molecules. TCRdb recomputed calls from the reads with MiXCR, one row per CDR3 protein. The table has about 120,000 distinct CDR3 sequences, around 8.5% seen once; the top ten hold 1.4%. This chain connects TRBV12-3 or TRBV12-4 to TRBJ1-1, with D possibly being TRBD1 (5 bases). The receptor comes from a human donor in good health. Some clones in this sample may be carry-over from other donors' samples. The sequencing sample was made of whole blood. The CDR3 DNA sequence: TGTGCCAGCAGTCTGGGGGAGGTGTCTGAAGCTTTCTTT. It translates to CASSLGEVSEAFF.